The 28 T cell receptor beta chains given below trace back to one sample, sequenced in a study of ipilimumab plus nivolumab after autologous stem cell transplantation. The assay was immunoSEQ multiplex PCR, and TCRdb's table has in-frame clones only and misses some. The data show about 21,000 clones, with about 80% seen just once and around 20% held by the top ten. Here the sequenced sample was PBMCs, taken in a trial of ipilimumab plus nivolumab as post-transplant consolidation. The receptors originated from a male donor with diffuse large B-cell lymphoma.

The chain links TRBV28 to TRBJ2-3; perhaps TRBD2 as D (6 bases). Trimming removed 4 bases from V and 5 bases from J, with 10 bases in between. Germline V CDR1 and CDR2: MDHEN, SYDVKM. The CDR3 spans 13 residues. CDR3 DNA sequence: TGTGCCAGCAGTTGGAGGGTTGGAGATACGCAGTATTTT. Amino acids: CASSWRVGDTQYF.

This rearrangement joins TRBV9 to TRBJ2-3, with unresolved D. Germline CDR1 is SGDLS and CDR2 is YYNGEE. V lost 4 bases to trimming and J lost 0 bases, with 12 bases between them. The CDR3 totals 15 residues. CDR3 sequence: CASSPPFLSTDTQYF. CDR3 nucleotides: TGTGCCAGCAGCCCCCCGTTCCTTAGCACAGATACGCAGTATTTT.

The chain combines TRBV9 with TRBJ1-6; D not resolved. The CDR3 runs to 17 residues. V was cut by 0 bases and J by 0 bases, with 10 bases left in between. CDR1 is SGDLS and CDR2 is YYNGEE in the germline V gene. Written as DNA, the CDR3 is TGTGCCAGCAGCGTAGACGGGAGATACTCCTATAATTCACCCCTCCACTTT. This translates into CASSVDGRYSYNSPLHF.

This rearrangement joins TRBV4-1 to TRBJ2-3, with D possibly matching TRBD2 (7 bases). Germline CDR1 reads MGHRA; CDR2 reads YSYEKL. The V end lost 0 bases, the J end lost 2 bases, and 18 bases lay between the germline ends. The CDR3 runs 18 residues. The chain's CDR3 is CASSQDPAGDTFTDTQYF. In DNA, the CDR3 is TGCGCCAGCAGCCAAGATCCGGCGGGGGACACTTTCACAGATACGCAGTATTTT.

In DNA, the CDR3 is TGCAGCGTTGAAGTGGGGCTAGCGGTCACCGGGGAGCTGTTTTTT. This gives the protein CSVEVGLAVTGELFF. The V and J genes are TRBV29-1 and TRBJ2-2; 7 nucleotides agree with TRBD2. The CDR3 is made up of 15 amino acids. J was trimmed by 4 bases and V by 1 base; bases with no gene match: 6. Germline assignment: CDR1 SQVTM and CDR2 ANQGSEA.

The chain has TRBV7-6 and TRBJ2-5, with a weak D call TRBD1 (6 bases). Germline V lookup: CDR1 SGHVS, CDR2 FNYEAQ. The CDR3 extends over 20 amino acids. V shed 5 bases and J shed 2 bases, with 30 bases lying between them. CDR3 DNA sequence: TGTGCCAGCAGCCTCAGACCGCCCTCTCCCGGACAGAGCACGCAAGAGACCCAGTACTTC. As protein: CASSLRPPSPGQSTQETQYF.

The J gene is TRBJ2-1, the V gene TRBV30; D is unclear. Germline V gives CDR1 GTSNPN, CDR2 SVGIG (reference sequence). CDR3 size: 14 residues. With 0 bases removed from V and 4 bases from J, the gap between germline ends came to 10 bases. The CDR3 loop reads CAWSVGSGYNEQFF. The CDR3 DNA reads as TGTGCCTGGAGTGTAGGTTCAGGATACAATGAGCAGTTCTTC. The full variable domain, with the rest looked up from reference TRBV30 and TRBJ2-1, is SQTIHQWPATLVQPVGSPLSLECTVEGTSNPNLYWYRQAAGRGLQLLFYSVGIGQISSEVPQNLSASRPQDRQFILSSKKLLLSDSGFYLCAWSVGSGYNEQFFGPGTRLTVL.

This sequence joins TRBV7-8 and TRBJ2-7, with 13 bases identical to TRBD2. The length of the CDR3 is 15 residues. Germline assignment: CDR1 SGHVS and CDR2 FQNEAQ. J lost 3 bases, V lost 5 bases, and 4 bases had no gene match. CDR3 region: CASSGTSGVRYEQYF. The CDR3 DNA sequence: TGTGCCAGCAGCGGGACTAGCGGGGTACGCTACGAGCAGTACTTC. The variable domain in full, completed from reference TRBV7-8 and TRBJ2-7, reads GAGVSQSPRYKVAKRGQDVALRCDPISGHVSLFWYQQALGQGPEFLTYFQNEAQLDKSGLPSDRFFAERPEGSVSTLKIQRTQQEDSAVYLCASSGTSGVRYEQYFGPGTRLTVT.

The V call is TRBV5-1, the J call TRBJ1-1; possible D gene TRBD1, 6 bases. Trimming cost V 3 bases and J 5 bases, with 23 bases left between them. Germline CDR1 is SGHRS and CDR2 is YFSETQ. This CDR3 is 17 amino acids long. The chain's CDR3 is CASSSIITGGGRTEAFF. DNA of the CDR3: TGCGCCAGCAGCTCCATAATCACGGGGGGCGGTCGGACTGAAGCTTTCTTT. Together with reference TRBV5-1 and TRBJ1-1, the CDR3 gives the full variable domain: KAGVTQTPRYLIKTRGQQVTLSCSPISGHRSVSWYQQTPGQGLQFLFEYFSETQRNKGNFPGRFSGRQFSNSRSEMNVSTLELGDSALYLCASSSIITGGGRTEAFFGQGTRLTVV.

This chain links TRBV7-9 with TRBJ2-1, with D perhaps being TRBD1 or TRBD2 (5 bases each). CDR3 length equals 15 residues. Trimming removed 1 base from V and 10 bases from J, with 17 bases in between. From germline, CDR1 is SEHNR and CDR2 FQNEAQ (reference sequence). The DNA of the CDR3 is TGTGCCAGCAGCTTAGAAGGTGGGACGGCTCTGGAGCAGTTCTTC. Residues: CASSLEGGTALEQFF.

The rearrangement joins TRBV15 to TRBJ2-5; D is uncertain. CDR1 is LNHNV and CDR2 is YYDKDF in the germline V gene (reference sequence). The V end was cut by 0 bases, the J end by 1 base, with 9 bases between. This CDR3 region has 15 residues. DNA for the CDR3: TGTGCCACCAGCAGAGAATATGGCAGCCAAGAGACCCAGTACTTC. Its translation is CATSREYGSQETQYF.

The gene calls are TRBV9 and TRBJ1-2, with D unresolved. The CDR3 extends over 13 amino acids. Trimming shortened V by 0 bases and J by 1 base, and 4 bases separated the two germline ends. Germline V lookup: CDR1 SGDLS, CDR2 YYNGEE. CDR3 residues: CASSVVHNYGYTF. The CDR3 DNA sequence: TGTGCCAGCAGCGTAGTCCATAACTATGGCTACACCTTC.

The rearrangement joins TRBV2 to TRBJ2-1; perhaps TRBD2 as D (6 bases). The CDR3 loop spans 13 amino acids. V lost 7 bases to trimming and J lost 4 bases, with 11 bases between them. Germline V gives CDR1 SNHLY, CDR2 FYNNEI. The CDR3 reads CASKAGGYNEQFF. As DNA, the CDR3 is TGTGCCAGCAAAGCGGGTGGATACAATGAGCAGTTCTTC. Combining the CDR3 with reference TRBV2 and TRBJ2-1 gives the whole variable domain EPEVTQTPSHQVTQMGQEVILRCVPISNHLYFYWYRQILGQKVEFLVSFYNNEISEKSEIFDDQFSVERPDGSNFTLKIRSTKLEDSAMYFCASKAGGYNEQFFGPGTRLTVL.

This clone was observed once. It is unclear where the CDR3 begins or ends on the DNA, so no DNA is shown, and the CDR3 is as TCRdb lists it. The chain employs TRBV21-1 and TRBJ2-3; the table's D call TRBD2 went unverified against the DNA. TRBV21-1 is a listed pseudogene. The CDR3 totals 19 residues, both ends included. The CDR3: CASSPPFLWTRRGTDTQYF.

The chain is built from TRBV5-6 and TRBJ2-5; the match to TRBD1 covers 11 bases. V shed 4 bases and J 3 bases; nucleotides not matched to a gene: 8. The CDR3 has 16 amino acids. Germline lookup yields CDR1 SGHDT and CDR2 YYEEEE. Written as DNA, the CDR3 is TGTGCCAGCAGCAAAAGGACAGGGGGCTCTAAAGAGACCCAGTACTTC. Translation: CASSKRTGGSKETQYF.

This clone was seen only once. A junction boundary mismatches the germline segment, possibly from a read error. The sample carries other DNA sequences with the same CDR3. The chain combines TRBV6-1 with TRBJ2-7; D gene ambiguous. This CDR3 contains 14 residues. Per germline, CDR1 MNHNS and CDR2 SASEGT. CDR3 DNA sequence: TGTGCCAGCAGTGATATCGGTTCGGCCTACGAACAGTACTTC. It translates to CASSDIGSAYEQYF.

V is TRBV2 and J is TRBJ2-7; no reliable D call. There are 14 residues in the CDR3. Germline CDR1 and CDR2: SNHLY and FYNNEI. Trimming took off 6 bases at V and 0 bases at J, with 12 bases between the two ends. CDR3 sequence: CASRDRPSSYEQYF. The CDR3, as DNA: TGTGCCAGCAGAGACCGCCCGAGCTCCTACGAGCAGTACTTC.

The gene calls are TRBV5-4 and TRBJ1-4, with a possible D match to TRBD1 (6 bases). V gave up 4 bases and J gave up 3 bases, with 13 bases separating them. This CDR3 comprises 15 residues. Germline V gene sequence: CDR1 SGHNT, CDR2 YYREEE (reference sequence). CDR3 loop: CASSMQGRANEKLFF. Written as DNA, the CDR3 is TGTGCCAGCAGCATGCAGGGGAGGGCTAATGAAAAACTGTTTTTT.

V usage is TRBV27 and J usage is TRBJ1-1; a possible D gene is TRBD1 (6 bases). This CDR3 has 15 amino acids. Germline values: CDR1 MNHEY, CDR2 SMNVEV (reference sequence). The ends were cut back, 3 bases at V and 2 bases at J, with 13 bases in the middle. The CDR3 bases are TGTGCCAGCAGTTTCGTAAGGGGGGGAAACACTGAAGCTTTCTTT. Translation gives CASSFVRGGNTEAFF.

The chain links TRBV6-6 to TRBJ1-4; D is undetermined. V was trimmed by 8 bases and J by 2 bases, leaving 9 bases between them. In germline, CDR1 is MNHNY, CDR2 SVGAGI (reference sequence). This CDR3 spans 13 amino acids. The CDR3, as DNA: TGTGCCAGCGGTGGACGTACTAATGAAAAACTGTTTTTT. Its translation is CASGGRTNEKLFF.

The chain employs TRBV7-2 and TRBJ2-5; the D is unclear. TRBJ2-7 explains the end of the DNA better; the J call may be wrong. Germline values: CDR1 SGHTA, CDR2 FQGNSA. The CDR3 has 15 amino acids. The CDR3 coding sequence is TGTGCCAGCAGCACCCATTTCCCACCGGGCTACGAGCAGTACTTC. Translated, it gives CASSTHFPPGYEQYF.

In DNA, the CDR3 is TGTGCCAGCAGTCACGGGTCGGCGATCTCCTACGAGCAGTACTTC. As protein: CASSHGSAISYEQYF. The V gene is TRBV7-6, the J gene TRBJ2-7; D remains ambiguous. V was trimmed by 6 bases and J by 0 bases, leaving 15 bases between them. Germline V lookup: CDR1 SGHVS, CDR2 FNYEAQ. The CDR3 extends over 15 amino acids.

This clone is judged medium-sized. The chain uses TRBV19 and TRBJ1-1, with D possibly TRBD1 on 5 matching bases. Between the trimmed V and J ends, which lost 5 bases and 4 bases, there was a span of 11 bases. The germline V gene encodes CDR1 LNHDA and CDR2 SQIVND (reference sequence). The CDR3 spans 13 residues. The CDR3 region is CASSSFRVTEAFF. DNA of the CDR3: TGTGCCAGTAGTTCCTTCAGGGTCACTGAAGCTTTCTTT.

The count of this clone is one. The chain is built from TRBV5-1 and TRBJ2-5; the D is unclear. V lost 0 bases, J lost 0 bases, and 9 bases lay in between. The CDR3 totals 15 residues. Germline V gene lookup returns CDR1 SGHRS and CDR2 YFSETQ. DNA of the CDR3: TGCGCCAGCAGCTTGGGTCGGGCATACCAAGAGACCCAGTACTTC. Its translation is CASSLGRAYQETQYF.

The chain couples TRBV18 to TRBJ2-4; D remains unclear. The CDR3 sequence is 15 residues long. The germline V gene encodes CDR1 KGHSH and CDR2 LQKENI. Between the trimmed V and J ends, which lost 2 bases and 0 bases, there was a span of 8 bases. CDR3 in DNA: TGTGCCAGCTCACCAAGGGCGGAAGCCAAAAACATTCAGTACTTC. Translated, it gives CASSPRAEAKNIQYF.

V usage is TRBV7-7 and J usage is TRBJ2-1; TRBD2 agrees at 15 bases. CDR1 SSHAT and CDR2 FNYEAQ come from the germline V gene (reference sequence). CDR3 length: 16 amino acids. Unmatched junction bases numbered 6, after V lost 4 bases and J lost 8 bases. The DNA of the CDR3 is TGTGCCAGCAGCTCGGGACTAGCGGGGGGTGGATATGAGCAGTTCTTC. Residues: CASSSGLAGGGYEQFF. The whole variable domain, remainder taken from reference TRBV7-7 and TRBJ2-1, is GAGVSQSPRYKVTKRGQDVTLRCDPISSHATLYWYQQALGQGPEFLTYFNYEAQPDKSGLPSDRFSAERPEGSISTLTIQRTEQRDSAMYRCASSSGLAGGGYEQFFGPGTRLTVL.

This clone appeared a few times. The gene calls are TRBV28 and TRBJ1-4; D is uncertain. The CDR3 extends over 12 amino acids. The germline V gene has CDR1 MDHEN and CDR2 SYDVKM. V gave up 6 bases and J gave up 3 bases, with 5 bases separating them. Written as DNA, the CDR3 is TGTGCCAGCAGACAGCCTAATGAAAAACTGTTTTTT. Amino acid sequence: CASRQPNEKLFF. Variable domain in full (rest from reference TRBV28 and TRBJ1-4): DVKVTQSSRYLVKRTGEKVFLECVQDMDHENMFWYRQDPGLGLRLIYFSYDVKMKEKGDIPEGYSVSREKKERFSLILESASTNQTSMYLCASRQPNEKLFFGSGTQLSVL.

This chain links TRBV5-1 with TRBJ1-2; D perhaps matches TRBD1 (5 bases). Deletions cut 0 bases from V and 8 bases from J, with 8 bases between. Germline CDR1 is SGHRS and CDR2 is YFSETQ. The CDR3 length is 12 residues. CDR3 DNA: TGCGCCAGCAGCTTGGATAGGGGCGGCTACACCTTC. Protein sequence: CASSLDRGGYTF.